These 13 T cell receptor beta chains originate from one sample sequenced in a study of CD8+CD57+ T cells in acquired aplastic anemia. CDR3 and TCR beta VDJ profiling relied on genomic DNA as the template. TCRdb used MiXCR to reprocess the reads, holding one entry per CDR3 protein. This table has about 470,000 distinct CDR3 sequences, about a third appearing once. Sequenced patients had shown CD8+CD57+ cell expansion by flow cytometry. The sequencing input was sorted CD4+, CD8+, or CD8+CD57+ T cells (not recorded which) from PBMCs. All receptors come from a human donor with aplastic anemia.

V and J are TRBV20-1 and TRBJ2-7, with D possibly being TRBD1 (6 bases). CDR3 size: 17 residues. In germline, CDR1 is DFQATT, CDR2 SNEGSKA (reference sequence). The V gene lost 3 bases and the J gene lost 0 bases, with 21 bases spanning the gap. The CDR3 DNA reads as TGCAGTGCTAGTTCCCTTCTTACAGGGCTTCTCTCCTACGAGCAGTACTTC. Its protein is CSASSLLTGLLSYEQYF.

Points on this clonotype: A much larger clone sits a single nucleotide away, making a read error possible. The chain is built from TRBV14 and TRBJ1-2; 7 bases are a match to TRBD1. This CDR3 comprises 13 residues. Losses at the gene ends were 4 bases for V and 12 bases for J; bases not matched to a gene: 11. From germline, CDR1 is SGHDN and CDR2 FVKESK. CDR3 residues: CASSPTGARGHTF. CDR3 in DNA: TGTGCCAGCAGCCCAACAGGGGCACGAGGCCACACCTTC.

There are a few counts of this clonotype. This rearrangement joins TRBV11-2 to TRBJ1-1; 8 nucleotides match TRBD1. This CDR3 is 19 amino acids long. Germline V gives CDR1 SGHAT, CDR2 FQNNGV. J gave up 0 bases and V 4 bases, and 16 bases lay outside the gene matches. As DNA, the CDR3 is TGTGCCAGCAGCTCGCAACACCGGGGGGCAGGGGGCATGAACACTGAAGCTTTCTTT. Amino acids: CASSSQHRGAGGMNTEAFF.

This clonotype was seen repeatedly, ten times or more. The rearrangement joins TRBV19 to TRBJ2-3, with 7 nucleotides matching TRBD1. This CDR3 contains 13 residues. Germline V gene data show CDR1 as LNHDA and CDR2 as SQIVND (reference sequence). With V trimmed by 6 bases and J by 4 bases, 4 bases remained unmatched. DNA for the CDR3: TGTGCCAGTAGATGGGACAGCGCAGATACGCAGTATTTT. It translates to CASRWDSADTQYF.

This clonotype was detected ten times or more. The chain couples TRBV19 to TRBJ2-7; maybe TRBD2 (6 bases). The CDR3 length is 12 residues. Trimming removed 8 bases at V and 0 bases at J, with 8 bases between. Germline V gives CDR1 LNHDA, CDR2 SQIVND (reference sequence). The CDR3 sequence is CASAGSSYEQYF. In DNA, the CDR3 is TGTGCCAGTGCCGGGAGCTCCTACGAGCAGTACTTC. The entire variable domain, with the rest obtained from reference TRBV19 and TRBJ2-7, is as follows: DGGITQSPKYLFRKEGQNVTLSCEQNLNHDAMYWYRQDPGQGLRLIYYSQIVNDFQKGDIAEGYSVSREKKESFPLTVTSAQKNPTAFYLCASAGSSYEQYFGPGTRLTVT.

The chain has TRBV20-1 and TRBJ2-7, with 15 bases aligning to TRBD2. The CDR3 is 16 residues long. Looked up from germline, CDR1 is DFQATT and CDR2 is SNEGSKA (reference sequence). J lost 2 bases, V lost 5 bases, and 7 bases had no gene match. The CDR3 region has the DNA TGCAGTGCTCCCGGGACTAGCGGGAGGAAAGCCTACGAGCAGTACTTC. This encodes CSAPGTSGRKAYEQYF.

The sample holds a few counts of this clonotype. V is TRBV3-1 and J is TRBJ2-7; D gene unclear. Germline V gene data show CDR1 as LGHDT and CDR2 as YNNKEL (reference sequence). The CDR3 covers 14 residues. Trimming shortened V by 3 bases and J by 5 bases, and 14 bases separated the two germline ends. CDR3 in amino acids: CASSQGNSRDEQYF. CDR3 in DNA: TGTGCCAGCAGCCAGGGTAACAGCAGAGACGAGCAGTACTTC.

V and J are TRBV27 and TRBJ2-6; 8 positions agree with TRBD1. This CDR3 spans 16 amino acids. Germline-derived CDR1 and CDR2 are MNHEY and SMNVEV (reference sequence). V gave up 3 bases and J gave up 1 base; unmatched junction bases: 2. CDR3 nucleotides: TGTGCCAGCAGTTTCCGACAGGGGTCTGGGGCCAACGTCCTGACTTTC. This translates into CASSFRQGSGANVLTF.

The chain combines TRBV5-1 with TRBJ2-7; TRBD1 aligns across 7 bases. This CDR3 is built from 15 residues. Looked up from germline, CDR1 is SGHRS and CDR2 is YFSETQ. After removal of 3 bases from V and 1 base from J, the junction contained 7 bases not matched to a gene. The CDR3 nucleotides read TGCGCCAGCAGCTCTACAGGGGAACCATCCTACGAGCAGTACTTC. Its translation is CASSSTGEPSYEQYF.

This clonotype has a handful of counts. This sequence joins TRBV4-1 and TRBJ2-5; D call uncertain. This CDR3 has 13 amino acids. V lost 4 bases to trimming and J lost 2 bases, with 8 bases between them. CDR1 is MGHRA, CDR2 YSYEKL, per germline. The CDR3 region is CASSPETQETQYF. In nucleotides, the CDR3 is TGCGCCAGCAGCCCAGAGACGCAAGAGACCCAGTACTTC.

The chain combines TRBV11-1 with TRBJ1-2; the match to TRBD1 covers 12 bases. Germline CDR1 and CDR2: SGHAT and FQDESV (reference sequence). The CDR3 has 16 amino acids. The DNA for the CDR3 is TGTGACAAGCTGGAACCCGGGACAGGGGGCGGCTATGGCTACACCTTC. Translated, it gives CDKLEPGTGGGYGYTF. The whole variable domain, filled in from reference TRBV11-1 and TRBJ1-2, reads EAEVAQSPRYKITEKSQAVAFWCDPISGHATLYWYRQILGQGPELLVQFQDESVVDDSQLPKDRFSAERLKGVDSTLKIQPAELGDSAMYLCDKLEPGTGGGYGYTFGSGTRLTVV.

This clonotype was counted between two and nine times. The chain links TRBV30 to TRBJ2-7, with 7 bases fitting TRBD2. Per germline, CDR1 GTSNPN and CDR2 SVGIG (reference sequence). The CDR3 totals 14 residues. Germline trimming cut 1 base from V and 4 bases from J; bases unmatched to any gene: 7. The CDR3 is CAWSGEGRTYEQYF. The CDR3 DNA is TGTGCCTGGAGTGGGGAGGGGAGAACGTACGAGCAGTACTTC.

This clonotype has at least ten counts. This rearrangement joins TRBV19 to TRBJ2-7; 9 bases align to TRBD2. Germline trimming cut 3 bases from V and 6 bases from J; bases unmatched to any gene: 6. Germline assignment: CDR1 LNHDA and CDR2 SQIVND (reference sequence). The CDR3 totals 14 residues. The CDR3 nucleotides are TGTGCCAGTAGTATTGGGCTAGCGGGGAGCGAGCAGTACTTC. It is translated as CASSIGLAGSEQYF. The entire variable domain, with the rest obtained from reference TRBV19 and TRBJ2-7, is as follows: DGGITQSPKYLFRKEGQNVTLSCEQNLNHDAMYWYRQDPGQGLRLIYYSQIVNDFQKGDIAEGYSVSREKKESFPLTVTSAQKNPTAFYLCASSIGLAGSEQYFGPGTRLTVT.